The 16 T cell receptor beta chains listed next were all sequenced from one sample in a study of T-cell memory formation after mild COVID-19. TCRdb re-called the 5' RACE reads with MiXCR, one entry per CDR3 protein. The data contain under 300,000 distinct CDR3 sequences, roughly 16% of them singletons. The sample consisted of PBMCs or a T cell subset sorted from them (not recorded which). The receptors were gathered from a man between 18 and 29 years old who had mild COVID-19 (a few samples of this study predate the infection). Cell type and time point are not known.

The chain employs TRBV2 and TRBJ1-2; 10 nucleotides agree with TRBD1. The CDR3 extends over 12 amino acids. CDR1 and CDR2 (germline): SNHLY, FYNNEI. With 6 bases clipped from V and 7 bases from J, the junction kept 2 bases outside the gene matches. The CDR3 loop is CASSRTGGGYTF. CDR3 DNA: TGTGCCAGCAGCCGGACAGGGGGTGGCTACACCTTC.

This chain joins TRBV20-1 and TRBJ1-3; D is possibly TRBD1 (6 bases). Germline loops: CDR1 DFQATT, CDR2 SNEGSKA (reference sequence). This CDR3 spans 14 amino acids. Trimming left V 5 bases short and J 0 bases short, with 11 bases between. The CDR3 region has the DNA TGCAGTGCTCACAGGGACTACTCTGGAAACACCATATATTTT. The encoded protein is CSAHRDYSGNTIYF.

V gene TRBV6-5 combines with J gene TRBJ1-4; D not resolved. This CDR3 is built from 14 residues. V dropped 6 bases and J dropped 2 bases, with 10 bases sitting between them. Germline V gene sequence: CDR1 MNHEY, CDR2 SVGAGI. Here the CDR3 DNA reads TGTGCCAGCAGCCGCGGAGAGACTAATGAAAAACTGTTTTTT. The encoded protein is CASSRGETNEKLFF.

This clonotype was seen a handful of times. The chain is built from TRBV7-2 and TRBJ2-1; D may be TRBD1 or TRBD2 (6 bases each). Trimming took 5 bases from V and 5 from J, leaving 16 bases between them. The CDR3 is 15 residues long. The V gene's germline CDR1 is SGHTA and CDR2 FQGNSA. CDR3 residues: CASSPGLWDNNEQFF. The CDR3 DNA reads TGTGCCAGCAGCCCGGGACTCTGGGACAACAATGAGCAGTTCTTC.

The chain recombines TRBV5-1 with TRBJ1-2; D gene uncertain. The V end was cut by 1 base, the J end by 5 bases, with 15 bases between. Germline-derived CDR1 and CDR2 are SGHRS and YFSETQ. This CDR3 spans 15 amino acids. DNA for the CDR3: TGCGCCAGCAGCTTGTCGTGGACTGCCGTTTATGGCTACACCTTC. Protein: CASSLSWTAVYGYTF. The complete variable domain, with remaining parts taken from reference TRBV5-1 and TRBJ1-2, reads KAGVTQTPRYLIKTRGQQVTLSCSPISGHRSVSWYQQTPGQGLQFLFEYFSETQRNKGNFPGRFSGRQFSNSRSEMNVSTLELGDSALYLCASSLSWTAVYGYTFGSGTRLTVV.

The CDR3 coding sequence is TGTGCCAGCAGTGCGGGAGCTAGCGGGGGTACGGATACGCAGTATTTT. Protein product: CASSAGASGGTDTQYF. The chain carries TRBV7-3 and TRBJ2-3; 10 nucleotides agree with TRBD2. V lost 6 bases to trimming and J lost 6 bases; unmatched junction nucleotides: 12. The CDR3 loop spans 16 amino acids. Germline CDR1 and CDR2: SGHTA and FQGTGA.

This clonotype was recorded a few times. V usage is TRBV9 and J usage is TRBJ2-3; TRBD2 is a possible D gene (6 bases). Germline CDR1 is SGDLS and CDR2 is YYNGEE. The CDR3 has 13 amino acids. Trimming shortened V by 0 bases and J by 10 bases, and 12 bases separated the two germline ends. CDR3 in DNA: TGTGCCAGCAGCGTAGAAACGGGGACTGCGCAGTATTTT. Amino acid sequence: CASSVETGTAQYF.

There are a few counts of this clonotype. The chain combines TRBV6-2 or TRBV6-3 with TRBJ2-3; D might be TRBD1 (6 bases). Trimming cost V 7 bases and J 5 bases, with 22 bases left between them. This CDR3 has 16 amino acids. CDR1 MNHEY and CDR2 SVGEGT come from the germline V gene. The DNA for the CDR3 is TGTGCCAGCACCCCAGGTTGGGGACGAGGGGGAGATACGCAGTATTTT. This translates into CASTPGWGRGGDTQYF.

The chain employs TRBV3-1 and TRBJ1-6, with 9 bases lining up with TRBD1. The CDR3 sequence is 14 residues long. The germline CDR1 and CDR2 sequences are LGHDT and YNNKEL (reference sequence). The V segment lost 1 base and the J segment 10 bases; nucleotides outside the gene matches: 2. The CDR3 sequence: CASSQGTGESPLHF. CDR3 DNA: TGTGCCAGCAGCCAAGGGACAGGGGAATCACCCCTCCACTTT.

This chain links TRBV6-6 with TRBJ2-7; 7 bases agree with TRBD1. CDR1 is MNHNY and CDR2 is SVGAGI in the germline V gene (reference sequence). The CDR3 loop spans 13 amino acids. V was clipped by 8 bases and J by 4 bases; unmatched bases: 8. CDR3 nucleotides: TGTGCCAGCGGACGGGACAGCTATTACGAGCAGTACGTC. It is translated as CASGRDSYYEQYV.

The V call is TRBV2, the J call TRBJ2-2, with 11 nucleotides matching TRBD2. V trimming: 3 bases; J trimming: 4 bases; junction bases outside the gene matches: 1. The CDR3 consists of 15 residues. Germline V gene data show CDR1 as SNHLY and CDR2 as FYNNEI. CDR3 region: CASSDLAGGTGELFF. The DNA for the CDR3 is TGTGCCAGCAGTGATCTAGCGGGGGGCACCGGGGAGCTGTTTTTT.

The V call is TRBV6-5, the J call TRBJ1-2; 7 bases map to TRBD1. The length of the CDR3 is 17 residues. With V trimmed by 5 bases and J by 4 bases, 16 bases remained unmatched. Germline CDR1 and CDR2: MNHEY and SVGAGI. CDR3 sequence reads: CASSGQARVSPVYGYTF. CDR3 in DNA: TGTGCCAGCAGTGGACAGGCTAGAGTGAGCCCAGTCTATGGCTACACCTTC.

This clonotype showed up many times. This chain links TRBV11-2 with TRBJ2-7; 7 nucleotides align to TRBD1. The V gene's germline CDR1 is SGHAT and CDR2 FQNNGV. The V segment lost 1 base and the J segment 2 bases; nucleotides outside the gene matches: 5. There are 15 residues in the CDR3. CDR3 region: CASSLGSGTAYEQYV. CDR3 nucleotides: TGTGCCAGCAGCTTAGGCTCAGGGACAGCCTACGAGCAGTACGTC.

CDR3 nucleotides: TGTGCCAGCAGTTTTTCGGACACCGGCACAGATACGCAGTATTTT. Translation gives CASSFSDTGTDTQYF. The rearrangement uses TRBV12-3 or TRBV12-4 and TRBJ2-3; weak D call: TRBD1 (5 bases). Trimming shortened V by 3 bases and J by 1 base, and 11 bases separated the two germline ends. The CDR3 extends over 15 amino acids.

This clonotype was seen a handful of times. Its ends do not fully match the called genes, so a read error is possible. The chain uses TRBV7-9 and TRBJ2-1; 14 nucleotides align to TRBD2. The germline V gene encodes CDR1 SEHNR and CDR2 FQNEAQ (reference sequence). The CDR3 has 14 amino acids. This CDR3 is CASSRTSGGPPVIF. The CDR3 DNA sequence: TGTGCCAGCAGCCGGACTAGCGGGGGGCCACCGGTGATCTTC.

This clonotype was seen more than once but under ten times. The rearrangement uses TRBV4-3 and TRBJ2-1; 8 bases align to TRBD2. The CDR3 spans 17 residues. Germline V gene lookup returns CDR1 LGHNA and CDR2 YSLEER. The V and J ends lost 1 base and 4 bases, in that order; junction bases with no gene match: 9. CDR3 in amino acids: CASSQGPSAGGYNEQFF. In DNA, the CDR3 is TGCGCCAGCAGCCAAGGCCCTTCGGCGGGGGGTTACAATGAGCAGTTCTTC.